The entry below describes one T cell receptor (beta chain). The antigen remains unidentified. The sample belongs to a study of identical twins. Study-wide points: Conclusions were drawn cross-sectionally by statistical analysis, without following the same donors.

TCRdb reprocessed the 5' RACE reads with MiXCR, giving one entry per CDR3 protein. The data contain hundreds of thousands of distinct CDR3 sequences, 8.5% to 9% of them singletons. The V end was cut by 0 bases, the J end by 7 bases, with 10 bases between. CDR3 length: 13 amino acids. Germline values: CDR1 MNHNS, CDR2 SASEGT. This sample also appeared in a second study, on yellow fever vaccine responses in identical twins.

The clonotype originates from a young woman in good health. The rearrangement joins TRBV6-1 to TRBJ2-7, with D perhaps matching TRBD2 (6 bases). Source material: PBMCs. In DNA form, the CDR3 reads TGTGCCAGCAGTGAAGCGCTGCGGGGAGAGCAGTACTTC. This encodes CASSEALRGEQYF.